These 17 T cell receptor beta chains were sequenced from one sample in a study of T cells expressing NK-cell markers. TCRdb re-called the 5' RACE reads; every CDR3 protein appears as one record, without DNA. This sample's table has 250,000 to 300,000 distinct CDR3 sequences. Sequencing was carried out using blood T cells: a sorted CD56 or NKG2C T cell subset, CD4+ or CD8+ T cells, or bulk PBMC T cells (not recorded which). These receptors were collected from a man aged 18 to 35 in good health.

The CDR3 reads CASSGQGQGRLETQYF. The chain employs TRBV10-2 and TRBJ2-5; the TCRdb D gene call, TRBD1, has no DNA to confirm it. CDR1 is WSHSY and CDR2 is SAAADI in the germline V gene. The CDR3 consists of 16 residues.

J is TRBJ1-1 and V is TRBV5-6. This CDR3 has 14 residues. Per germline, CDR1 SGHDT and CDR2 YYEEEE. The CDR3 sequence is CASSRVGQLAAAFF.

The chain couples TRBV7-3 to TRBJ2-3; TCRdb's D gene call, TRBD2, goes unchecked for lack of DNA. Germline CDR1 and CDR2: SGHTA and FQGTGA. The CDR3 length is 15 residues. The CDR3 here is CASSLLGGGTDTQYF.

The chain uses TRBV20-1 and TRBJ1-5. The CDR3 covers 16 residues. Germline V lookup: CDR1 DFQATT, CDR2 SNEGSKA (reference sequence). The CDR3 reads CSARESTGKPYQPQHF.

J is TRBJ2-6 and V is TRBV7-6; TCRdb's D call, TRBD1, is unchecked because there is no DNA. Germline V gives CDR1 SGHVS, CDR2 FNYEAQ. This CDR3 has 19 amino acids. The CDR3 here is CASSLDGQLPRSGANVLTF.

The chain is built from TRBV12-3 or TRBV12-4 and TRBJ1-1. CDR3 length equals 13 residues. CDR3 amino acids: CASSLRVRVEAFF.

The chain links TRBV5-5 to TRBJ2-1; the TCRdb D gene call, TRBD2, has no DNA to confirm it. This CDR3 is built from 15 residues. From germline, CDR1 is SGHKS and CDR2 YYEKEE (reference sequence). This CDR3 is CASSSGLAISDEQFF.

The genes are TRBV9 and TRBJ2-7. This CDR3 has 15 residues. Germline V CDR1 and CDR2: SGDLS, YYNGEE. CDR3 sequence: CASSVADTSSYEQYF.

The chain is built from TRBV15 and TRBJ2-7; there is no DNA to check the TCRdb D call of TRBD1. CDR3 length: 14 residues. Per germline, CDR1 LNHNV and CDR2 YYDKDF (reference sequence). This CDR3 is CATSGGDLAYEQYF.

This sequence joins TRBV29-1 and TRBJ2-7; TCRdb calls TRBD2, which cannot be checked without DNA. CDR3 length: 12 amino acids. Germline CDR1 reads SQVTM; CDR2 reads ANQGSEA. The chain's CDR3 is CSARDLGYEQYF.

The V call is TRBV7-2, the J call TRBJ1-6. The length of the CDR3 is 16 residues. Germline-derived CDR1 and CDR2 are SGHTA and FQGNSA. The CDR3 loop is CASSLSRAIYNSPLHF.

The rearrangement joins TRBV5-5 to TRBJ2-3; the D call of TRBD2 rests on TCRdb alone, since no DNA is present to check it. Germline V gene sequence: CDR1 SGHKS, CDR2 YYEKEE (reference sequence). The CDR3 is 14 residues long. Here the CDR3 reads CAVALPLNTDTQYF. The entire variable domain, with the rest obtained from reference TRBV5-5 and TRBJ2-3, is as follows: DAGVTQSPTHLIKTRGQQVTLRCSPISGHKSVSWYQQVLGQGPQFIFQYYEKEERGRGNFPDRFSARQFPNYSSELNVNALLLGDSALYLCAVALPLNTDTQYFGPGTRLTVL.

The V gene is TRBV20-1, the J gene TRBJ2-1; TCRdb calls TRBD2, which cannot be checked without DNA. Germline loops: CDR1 DFQATT, CDR2 SNEGSKA (reference sequence). CDR3 size: 12 residues. The CDR3 spells CSAGTSGNEQFF.

V gene TRBV6-2 or TRBV6-3 combines with J gene TRBJ2-1. The length of the CDR3 is 15 residues. Germline V gives CDR1 MNHEY, CDR2 SVGEGT. The CDR3 region is CASSRRGDFYNEQFF.

This chain joins TRBV5-4 and TRBJ1-6; the D gene TCRdb calls, TRBD1, cannot be checked with no DNA. The germline CDR1 and CDR2 sequences are SGHNT and YYREEE (reference sequence). This CDR3 contains 14 residues. The CDR3 protein is CASSSPGLNSPLHF.

The chain combines TRBV6-6 with TRBJ1-5. CDR1 MNHNY and CDR2 SVGAGI come from the germline V gene (reference sequence). CDR3 length equals 11 residues. The CDR3 sequence is CASSNDQPQHF.

The rearrangement links TRBV5-6 to TRBJ1-5; the TCRdb D gene call, TRBD1, has no DNA to confirm it. The CDR3 covers 15 residues. Germline loops: CDR1 SGHDT, CDR2 YYEEEE. CDR3 sequence reads: CASRNWGLSNQPQHF.